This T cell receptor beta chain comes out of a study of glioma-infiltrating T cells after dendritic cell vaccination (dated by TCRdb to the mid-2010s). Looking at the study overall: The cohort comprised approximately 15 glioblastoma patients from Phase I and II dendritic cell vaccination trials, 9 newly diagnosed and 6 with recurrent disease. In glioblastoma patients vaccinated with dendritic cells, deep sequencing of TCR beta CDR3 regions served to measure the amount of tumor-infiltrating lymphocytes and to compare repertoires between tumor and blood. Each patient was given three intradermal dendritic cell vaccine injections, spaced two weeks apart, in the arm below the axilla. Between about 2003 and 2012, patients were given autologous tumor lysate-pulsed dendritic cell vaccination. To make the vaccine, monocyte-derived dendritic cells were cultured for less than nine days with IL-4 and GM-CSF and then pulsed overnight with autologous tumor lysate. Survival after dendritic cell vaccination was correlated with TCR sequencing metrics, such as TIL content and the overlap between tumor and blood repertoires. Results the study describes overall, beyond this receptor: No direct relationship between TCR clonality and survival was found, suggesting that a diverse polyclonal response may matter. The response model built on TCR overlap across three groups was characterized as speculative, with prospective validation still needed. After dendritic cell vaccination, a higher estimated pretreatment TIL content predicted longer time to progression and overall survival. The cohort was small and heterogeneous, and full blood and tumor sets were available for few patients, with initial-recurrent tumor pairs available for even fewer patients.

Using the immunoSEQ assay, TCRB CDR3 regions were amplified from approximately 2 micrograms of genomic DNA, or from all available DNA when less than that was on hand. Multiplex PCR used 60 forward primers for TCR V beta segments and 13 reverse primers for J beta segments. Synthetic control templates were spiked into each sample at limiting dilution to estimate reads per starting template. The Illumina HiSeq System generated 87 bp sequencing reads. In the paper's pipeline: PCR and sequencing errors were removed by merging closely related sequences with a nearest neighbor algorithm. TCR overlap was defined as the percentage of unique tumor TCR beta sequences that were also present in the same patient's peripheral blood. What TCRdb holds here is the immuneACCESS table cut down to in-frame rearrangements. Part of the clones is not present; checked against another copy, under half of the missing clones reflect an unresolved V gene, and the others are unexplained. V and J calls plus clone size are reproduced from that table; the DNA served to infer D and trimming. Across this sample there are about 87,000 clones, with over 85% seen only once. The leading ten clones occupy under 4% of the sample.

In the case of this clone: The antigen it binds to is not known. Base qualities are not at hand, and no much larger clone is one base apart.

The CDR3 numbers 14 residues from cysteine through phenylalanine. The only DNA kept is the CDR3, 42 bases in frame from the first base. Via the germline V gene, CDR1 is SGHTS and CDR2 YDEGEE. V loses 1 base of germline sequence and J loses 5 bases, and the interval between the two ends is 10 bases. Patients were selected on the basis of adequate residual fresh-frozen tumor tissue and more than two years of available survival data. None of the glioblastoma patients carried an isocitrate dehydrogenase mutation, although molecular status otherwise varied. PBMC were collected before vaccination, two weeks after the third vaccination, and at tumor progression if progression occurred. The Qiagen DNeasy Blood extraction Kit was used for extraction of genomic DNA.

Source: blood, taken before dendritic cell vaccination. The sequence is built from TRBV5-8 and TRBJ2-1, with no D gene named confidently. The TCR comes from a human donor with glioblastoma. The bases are TGTGCCAGCAGCTTGCTTTCACGGGACAATGAGCAGTTCTTC. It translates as CASSLLSRDNEQFF.